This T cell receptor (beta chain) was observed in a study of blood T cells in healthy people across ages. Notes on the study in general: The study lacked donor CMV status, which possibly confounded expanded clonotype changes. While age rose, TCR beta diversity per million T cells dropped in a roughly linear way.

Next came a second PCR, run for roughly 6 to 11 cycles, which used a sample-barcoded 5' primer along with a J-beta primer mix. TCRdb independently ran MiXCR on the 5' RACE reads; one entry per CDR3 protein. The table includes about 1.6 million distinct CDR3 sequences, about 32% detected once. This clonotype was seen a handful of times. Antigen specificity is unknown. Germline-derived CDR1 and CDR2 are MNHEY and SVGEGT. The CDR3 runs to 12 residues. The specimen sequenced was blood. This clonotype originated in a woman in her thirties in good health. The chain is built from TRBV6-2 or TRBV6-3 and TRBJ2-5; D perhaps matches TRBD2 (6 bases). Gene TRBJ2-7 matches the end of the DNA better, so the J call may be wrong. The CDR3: CASGGSPYEQYF. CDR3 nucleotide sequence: TGTGCCAGCGGGGGGAGCCCTTACGAGCAGTACTTC.